The sequence of this TCR beta chain was determined in a study of T cell changes during pregnancy in multiple sclerosis. Measured with immunoSEQ multiplex PCR; TCRdb has only the in-frame clones, and not every one. This table has 35,000 or so clones, approximately 90% appearing once. V lost 5 bases, J lost 2 bases, and 7 bases stayed unmatched. This CDR3 comprises 15 residues. The germline V gene encodes CDR1 SGHAT and CDR2 FQNNGV. The receptor comes from a female donor in good health, enrolled as a control in a pregnancy study. This material consisted of peripheral blood, taken in the second trimester of pregnancy. The V call is TRBV11-2, the J call TRBJ2-7; 9 bases map to TRBD2. The CDR3 reads CASSNLIAGAYEQYF. CDR3 bases: TGTGCCAGCAGCAATCTAATAGCGGGGGCCTACGAGCAGTACTTC.